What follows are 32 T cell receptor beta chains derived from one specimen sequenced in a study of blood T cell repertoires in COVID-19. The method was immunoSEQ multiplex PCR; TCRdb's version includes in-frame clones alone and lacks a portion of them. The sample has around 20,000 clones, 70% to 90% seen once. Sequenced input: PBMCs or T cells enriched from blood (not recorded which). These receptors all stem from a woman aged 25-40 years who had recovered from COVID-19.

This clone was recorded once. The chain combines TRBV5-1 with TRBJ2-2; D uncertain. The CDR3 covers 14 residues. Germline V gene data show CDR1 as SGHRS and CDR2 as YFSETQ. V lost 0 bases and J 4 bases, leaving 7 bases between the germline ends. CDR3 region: CASSLDRVTGELFF. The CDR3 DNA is TGCGCCAGCAGCTTGGATAGAGTCACCGGGGAGCTGTTTTTT.

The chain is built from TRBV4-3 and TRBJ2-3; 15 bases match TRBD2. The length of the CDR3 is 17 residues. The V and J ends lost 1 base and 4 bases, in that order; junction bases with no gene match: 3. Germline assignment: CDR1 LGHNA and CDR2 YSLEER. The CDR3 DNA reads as TGCGCCAGCAGCCAAGGTCGGACTAGCGGGGGGGCAGATACGCAGTATTTT. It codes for CASSQGRTSGGADTQYF.

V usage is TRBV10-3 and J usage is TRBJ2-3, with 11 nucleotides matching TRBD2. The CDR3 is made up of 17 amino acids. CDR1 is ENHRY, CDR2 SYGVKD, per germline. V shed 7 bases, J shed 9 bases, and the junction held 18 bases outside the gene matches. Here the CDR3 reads CAITSSGSGGADWTQYF. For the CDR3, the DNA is TGTGCCATCACCTCTTCAGGTAGCGGGGGGGCCGATTGGACGCAGTATTTT.

The CDR3 protein is CASKWSQNTGELFF. For the CDR3, the DNA is TGTGCCAGCAAATGGAGTCAGAACACCGGGGAGCTGTTTTTT. This rearrangement joins TRBV6-5 to TRBJ2-2; D not certain. The CDR3 totals 14 residues. The V end was cut by 7 bases, the J end by 1 base, with 10 bases between. Germline V CDR1 and CDR2: MNHEY, SVGAGI.

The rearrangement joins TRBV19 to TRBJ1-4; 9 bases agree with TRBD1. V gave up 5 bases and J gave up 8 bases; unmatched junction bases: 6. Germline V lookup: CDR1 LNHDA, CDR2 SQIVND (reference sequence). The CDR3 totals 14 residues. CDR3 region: CASSEQGAREKLFF. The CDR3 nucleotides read TGTGCCAGTAGTGAACAGGGGGCACGGGAAAAACTGTTTTTT.

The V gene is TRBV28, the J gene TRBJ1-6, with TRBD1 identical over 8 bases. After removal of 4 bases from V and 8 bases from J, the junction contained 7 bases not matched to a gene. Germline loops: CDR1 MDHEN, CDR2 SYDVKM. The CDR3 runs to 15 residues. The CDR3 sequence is CASSSPGQGDSPLHF. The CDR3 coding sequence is TGTGCCAGCAGTTCACCCGGACAGGGAGATTCACCCCTCCACTTT.

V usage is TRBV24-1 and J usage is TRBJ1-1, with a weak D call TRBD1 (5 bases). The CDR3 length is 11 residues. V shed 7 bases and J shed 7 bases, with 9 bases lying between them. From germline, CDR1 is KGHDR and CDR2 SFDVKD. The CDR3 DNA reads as TGTGCCACCAGCGGGGGGTTTGAAGCTTTCTTT. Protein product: CATSGGFEAFF.

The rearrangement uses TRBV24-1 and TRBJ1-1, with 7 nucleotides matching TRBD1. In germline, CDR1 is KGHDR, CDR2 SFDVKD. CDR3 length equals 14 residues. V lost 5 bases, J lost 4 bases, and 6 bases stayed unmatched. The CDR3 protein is CATSGRDSPTEAFF. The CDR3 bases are TGTGCCACCAGTGGCCGGGACAGTCCCACTGAAGCTTTCTTT.

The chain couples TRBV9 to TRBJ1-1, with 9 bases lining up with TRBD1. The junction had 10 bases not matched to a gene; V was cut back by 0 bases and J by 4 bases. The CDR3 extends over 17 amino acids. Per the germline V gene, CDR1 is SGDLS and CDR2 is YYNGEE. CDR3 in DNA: TGTGCCAGCAGCGTAGACCTACAGGGGGCGTCTCTCACTGAAGCTTTCTTT. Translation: CASSVDLQGASLTEAFF.

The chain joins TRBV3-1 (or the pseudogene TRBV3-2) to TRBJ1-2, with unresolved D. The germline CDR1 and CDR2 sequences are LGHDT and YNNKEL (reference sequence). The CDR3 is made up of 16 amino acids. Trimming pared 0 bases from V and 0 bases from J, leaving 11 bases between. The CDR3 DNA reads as TGTGCCAGCAGCCAAGAAATCTTCGGTTCTAACTATGGCTACACCTTC. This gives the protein CASSQEIFGSNYGYTF.

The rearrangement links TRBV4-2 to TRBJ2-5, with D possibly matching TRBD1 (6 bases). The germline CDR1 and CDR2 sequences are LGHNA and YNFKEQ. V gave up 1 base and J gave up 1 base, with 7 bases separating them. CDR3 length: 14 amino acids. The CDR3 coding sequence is TGTGCCAGCAGCCAAGGGGGGCCCCAAGAGACCCAGTACTTC. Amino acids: CASSQGGPQETQYF.

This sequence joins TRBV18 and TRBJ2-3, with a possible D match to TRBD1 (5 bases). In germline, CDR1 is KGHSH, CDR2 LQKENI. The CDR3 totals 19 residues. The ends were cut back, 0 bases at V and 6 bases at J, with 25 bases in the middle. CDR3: CASSPPLAQGSGRADTQYF. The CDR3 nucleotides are TGTGCCAGCTCACCACCTCTGGCTCAGGGATCCGGCCGGGCCGATACGCAGTATTTT.

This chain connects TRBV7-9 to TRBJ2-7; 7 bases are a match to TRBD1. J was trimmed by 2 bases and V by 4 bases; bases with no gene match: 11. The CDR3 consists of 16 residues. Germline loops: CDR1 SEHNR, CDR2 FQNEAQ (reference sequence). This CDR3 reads CASSSEGTARPYEQYF. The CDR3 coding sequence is TGTGCCAGCAGCTCCGAAGGGACAGCCAGACCCTACGAGCAGTACTTC.

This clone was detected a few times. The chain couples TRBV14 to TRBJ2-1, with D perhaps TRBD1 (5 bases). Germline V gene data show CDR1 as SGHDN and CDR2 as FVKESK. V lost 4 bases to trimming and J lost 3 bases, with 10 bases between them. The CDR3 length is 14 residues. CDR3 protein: CASSPPGIYNEQFF. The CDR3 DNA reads TGTGCCAGCAGCCCCCCAGGGATCTACAATGAGCAGTTCTTC.

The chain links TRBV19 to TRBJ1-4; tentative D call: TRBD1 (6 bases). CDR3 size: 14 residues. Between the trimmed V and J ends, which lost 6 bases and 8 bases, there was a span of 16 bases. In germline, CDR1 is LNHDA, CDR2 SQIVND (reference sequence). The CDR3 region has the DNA TGTGCCAGTAGAGCCCAGGGGTCGGGCGAAAAACTGTTTTTT. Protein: CASRAQGSGEKLFF.

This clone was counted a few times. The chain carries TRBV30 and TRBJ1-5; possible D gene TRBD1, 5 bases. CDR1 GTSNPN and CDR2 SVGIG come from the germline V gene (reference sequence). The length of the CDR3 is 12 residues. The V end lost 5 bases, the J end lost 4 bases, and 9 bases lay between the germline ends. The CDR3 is CAWDSQNQPQHF. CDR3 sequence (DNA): TGTGCCTGGGACAGCCAGAATCAGCCCCAGCATTTT.

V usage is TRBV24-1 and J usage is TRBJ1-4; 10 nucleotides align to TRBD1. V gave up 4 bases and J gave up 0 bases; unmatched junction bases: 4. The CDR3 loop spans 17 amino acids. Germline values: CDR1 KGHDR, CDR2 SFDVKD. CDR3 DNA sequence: TGTGCCACCAGTGACGCCGGGACAGGGGCAACTAATGAAAAACTGTTTTTT. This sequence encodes CATSDAGTGATNEKLFF.

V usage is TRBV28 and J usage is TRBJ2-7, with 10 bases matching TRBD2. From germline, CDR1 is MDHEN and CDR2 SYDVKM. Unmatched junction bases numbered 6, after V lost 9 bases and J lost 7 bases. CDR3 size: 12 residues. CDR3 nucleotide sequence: TGTGCCAGACTAGCGGGGTTGGTAGAGCAGTACTTC. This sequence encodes CARLAGLVEQYF.

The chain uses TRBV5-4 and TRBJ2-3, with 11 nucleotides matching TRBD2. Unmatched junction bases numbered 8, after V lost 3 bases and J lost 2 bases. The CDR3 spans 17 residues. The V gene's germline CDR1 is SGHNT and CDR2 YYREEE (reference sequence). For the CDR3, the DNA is TGTGCCAGCAGCTCGGTAGCGGGGGGGCCCGTCACAGATACGCAGTATTTT. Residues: CASSSVAGGPVTDTQYF.

The CDR3 DNA reads TGTGCCAGCAGTTACTTAAGGACAGGGGCTAACGAGCAGTACTTC. Protein: CASSYLRTGANEQYF. The chain uses TRBV6-5 and TRBJ2-7; 9 bases fit TRBD1. The ends lost 1 base at V and 5 bases at J; junction bases unmatched: 6. From germline, CDR1 is MNHEY and CDR2 SVGAGI. The CDR3 length is 15 residues.

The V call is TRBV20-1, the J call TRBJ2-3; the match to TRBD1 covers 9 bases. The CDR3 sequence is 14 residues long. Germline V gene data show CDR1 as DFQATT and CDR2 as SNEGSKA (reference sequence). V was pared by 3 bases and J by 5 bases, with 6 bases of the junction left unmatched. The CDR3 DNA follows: TGCAGTGCTAGTCGCGGACAGGGGATAGATACGCAGTATTTT. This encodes CSASRGQGIDTQYF.

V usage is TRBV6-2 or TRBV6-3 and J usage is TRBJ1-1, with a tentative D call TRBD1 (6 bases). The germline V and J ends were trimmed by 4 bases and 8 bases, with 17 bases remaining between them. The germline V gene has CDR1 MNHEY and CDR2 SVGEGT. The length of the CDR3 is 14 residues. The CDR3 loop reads CASSFGGARVEAFF. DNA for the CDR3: TGTGCCAGCAGTTTCGGGGGGGCGCGGGTCGAAGCTTTCTTT.

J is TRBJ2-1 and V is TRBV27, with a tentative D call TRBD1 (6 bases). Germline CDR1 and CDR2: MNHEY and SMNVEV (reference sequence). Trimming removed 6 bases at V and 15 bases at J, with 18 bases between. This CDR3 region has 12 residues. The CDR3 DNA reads TGTGCCAGCAGACCTCTACAGGGCCCGGGGTTCTTC. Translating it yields CASRPLQGPGFF.

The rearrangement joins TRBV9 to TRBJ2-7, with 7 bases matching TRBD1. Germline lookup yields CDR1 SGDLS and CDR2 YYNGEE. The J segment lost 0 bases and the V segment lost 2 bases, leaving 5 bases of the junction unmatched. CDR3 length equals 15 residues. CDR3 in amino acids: CASSVGQEISYEQYF. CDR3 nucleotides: TGTGCCAGCAGCGTCGGACAGGAGATCTCCTACGAGCAGTACTTC.

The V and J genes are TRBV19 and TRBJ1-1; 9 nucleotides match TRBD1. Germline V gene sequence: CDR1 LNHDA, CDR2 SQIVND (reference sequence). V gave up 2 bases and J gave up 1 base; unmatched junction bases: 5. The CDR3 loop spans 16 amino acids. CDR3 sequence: CASSISTGGRNTEAFF. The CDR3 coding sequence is TGTGCCAGTAGTATATCGACAGGGGGTCGGAACACTGAAGCTTTCTTT.

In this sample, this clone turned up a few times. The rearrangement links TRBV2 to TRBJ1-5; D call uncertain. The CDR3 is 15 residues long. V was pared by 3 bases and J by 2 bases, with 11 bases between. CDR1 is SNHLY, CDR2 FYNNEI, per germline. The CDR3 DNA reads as TGTGCCAGCAGTGAGCAACGGACTGGCAATCAGCCCCAGCATTTT. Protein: CASSEQRTGNQPQHF.

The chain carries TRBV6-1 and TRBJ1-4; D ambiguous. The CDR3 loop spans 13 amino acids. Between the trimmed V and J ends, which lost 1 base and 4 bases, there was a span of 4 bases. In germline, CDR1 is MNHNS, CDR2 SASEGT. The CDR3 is CASSEDFNEKLFF. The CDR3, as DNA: TGTGCCAGCAGTGAAGACTTTAATGAAAAACTGTTTTTT.

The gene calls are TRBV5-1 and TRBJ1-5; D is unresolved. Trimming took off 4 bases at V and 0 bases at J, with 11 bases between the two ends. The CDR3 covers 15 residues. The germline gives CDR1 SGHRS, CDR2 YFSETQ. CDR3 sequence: CASSVDLSSNQPQHF. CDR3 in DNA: TGCGCCAGCAGCGTGGATCTCAGTAGCAATCAGCCCCAGCATTTT.

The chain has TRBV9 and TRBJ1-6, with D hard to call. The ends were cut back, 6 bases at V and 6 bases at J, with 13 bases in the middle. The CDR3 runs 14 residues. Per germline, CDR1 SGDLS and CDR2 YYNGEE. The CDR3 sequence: CASTPYLLNSPLHF. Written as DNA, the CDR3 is TGTGCCAGCACCCCCTATCTACTTAATTCACCCCTCCACTTT. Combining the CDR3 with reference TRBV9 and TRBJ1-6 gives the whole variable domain DSGVTQTPKHLITATGQRVTLRCSPRSGDLSVYWYQQSLDQGLQFLIQYYNGEERAKGNILERFSAQQFPDLHSELNLSSLELGDSALYFCASTPYLLNSPLHFGNGTRLTVT.

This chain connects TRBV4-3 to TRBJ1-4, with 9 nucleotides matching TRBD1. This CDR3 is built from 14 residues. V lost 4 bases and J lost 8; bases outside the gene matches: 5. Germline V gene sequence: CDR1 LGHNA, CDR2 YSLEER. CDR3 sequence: CASSPDRGREKLFF. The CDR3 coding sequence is TGCGCCAGCAGCCCCGACAGGGGGAGGGAAAAACTGTTTTTT.

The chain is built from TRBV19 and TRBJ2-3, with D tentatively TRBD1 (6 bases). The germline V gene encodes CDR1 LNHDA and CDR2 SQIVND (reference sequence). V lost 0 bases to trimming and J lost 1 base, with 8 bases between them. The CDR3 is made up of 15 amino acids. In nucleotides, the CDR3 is TGTGCCAGTAGTATAGACAGGGGTGGCACAGATACGCAGTATTTT. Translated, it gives CASSIDRGGTDTQYF.

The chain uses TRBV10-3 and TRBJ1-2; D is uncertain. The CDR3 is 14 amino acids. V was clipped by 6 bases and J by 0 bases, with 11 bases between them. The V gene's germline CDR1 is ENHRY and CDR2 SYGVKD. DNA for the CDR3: TGTGCCATCAGGGCCTCGGGAACTAACTATGGCTACACCTTC. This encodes CAIRASGTNYGYTF.